This T cell receptor beta chain originates from a study of CD8+ T cells in alopecia areata. About the study: The study gave tofacitinib for 6 to 18 months, then 6 months off drug.

Germline V gene data show CDR1 as GTSNPN and CDR2 as SVGIG (reference sequence). With V trimmed by 1 base and J by 5 bases, 11 bases remained unmatched. The CDR3 is 16 residues long. Indicated treatment: oral pan-JAK inhibitor, 5-10 mg twice daily. Collection of lesional scalp punch biopsies and peripheral blood was performed in alopecia areata patients. Isolation of CD4+ and CD8+ T cells from PBMCs was achieved by sorting. This clone was recorded a few times. Reverse transcription of extracted RNA yielded cDNA, which provided the sequencing template. Using immunoSEQ multiplex PCR, the repertoire was profiled, and TCRdb retains in-frame clones only, with some absent. The table records about 180,000 clones, 40% to 55% of them present only once.

The sample was CD8+ T cells sorted from blood, taken between weeks 51 and 54, from a patient treated with tofacitinib. The J gene is TRBJ2-7, the V gene TRBV30; 10 bases line up with TRBD1. The TCR comes from a human donor with alopecia areata. The CDR3 region is CAWSGTRQGAGNEQYF. DNA for the CDR3: TGTGCCTGGAGTGGAACCCGACAGGGGGCCGGGAACGAGCAGTACTTC.